This is a list of T cell receptor beta chains from one sample in a study of immune evolution from preneoplasia to lung adenocarcinoma. Assay: immunoSEQ multiplex PCR; the TCRdb copy retains only in-frame clones and omits some. The sample has about 6,400 clones; more than 65% are singletons. The source material was FFPE minimally invasive lung adenocarcinoma tissue. The receptor source for this set is a person between 45 and 75 years old with lung adenocarcinoma. Each CDR3 is given with its conserved first and last residue. Fields, in order: V gene, D gene, J gene, CDR3 length, clone size, CDR3 DNA, CDR3 protein. The D gene is left open where the match is weak. Clone size is stated in some rows and not others, as once, few, many or a class when expanded.

>TRBV30|.|TRBJ1-4|13|.
TGTGCCTGGAGTGTACTTGGTGGTGAAAAACTGTTTTTT
CAWSVLGGEKLFF
>TRBV5-3|.|TRBJ2-3|10|.
TGTGCCAGACCGAAGGATACGCAGTATTTT
CARPKDTQYF
>TRBV11-2|TRBD1|TRBJ1-3|17|.
TGTGCCAGCAGCCCCTCGGCGGGACAGGGCCCGAGAAACACCATATATTTT
CASSPSAGQGPRNTIYF
>TRBV5-1|TRBD1|TRBJ1-2|14|.
TGCGCCAGCAGCCCTAGGACAGGGGGGTATGGCTACACCTTC
CASSPRTGGYGYTF
>TRBV28|.|TRBJ2-7|16|.
TGTGCCAGCAGTTTGCCTCCGGGACATCGCTCCTACGAGCAGTACTTC
CASSLPPGHRSYEQYF
>TRBV11-2|.|TRBJ2-3|12|.
TGTGCCAGCAGCCCAGACACAGATACGCAGTATTTT
CASSPDTDTQYF
>TRBV11-2|TRBD1|TRBJ2-7|15|.
TGTGCCAGCAGCTTAACAGGGGATCGTTTCTACGAGCAGTACTTC
CASSLTGDRFYEQYF
>TRBV11-1|TRBD2|TRBJ2-1|18|once
TGTGCCAGCAGCCCTCAGACTAGCGGGGTTAGCTCCTACAATGAGCAGTTCTTC
CASSPQTSGVSSYNEQFF
>TRBV11-2|.|TRBJ2-7|16|.
TGTGCCAGCAGCTTAGATTGGAAGGGTGGGTCCTACGAGCAGTACTTC
CASSLDWKGGSYEQYF
>TRBV15|.|TRBJ2-6|14|.
TGTGCCACCAGCACAGGCTCTGGGGCCAACGTCCTGACTTTC
CATSTGSGANVLTF
>TRBV18|.|TRBJ2-2|12|.
TGTGCCAGCTCACCATCTCACGGGGAGCTGTTTTTT
CASSPSHGELFF
>TRBV28|.|TRBJ2-1|12|.
TGTGCCAGCAGCCCTGGAAACAATGAGCAGTTCTTC
CASSPGNNEQFF
>TRBV18|.|TRBJ2-2|16|.
TGTGCCAGCTCACCACCCCAGGTTAATTCATTCGGGGAGCTGTTTTTT
CASSPPQVNSFGELFF
>TRBV7-2|.|TRBJ1-1|13|.
TGTGCCAGCAGCTTAGCACAGGAAACTGAAGCTTTCTTT
CASSLAQETEAFF
>TRBV7-9|.|TRBJ1-4|15|.
TGTGCCAGCAGCTTTTGGCAGACAACTAATGAAAAACTGTTTTTT
CASSFWQTTNEKLFF
>TRBV30|.|TRBJ1-1|14|.
TGTGCCTGGAGCGTGACCTCGGTGAACACTGAAGCTTTCTTT
CAWSVTSVNTEAFF
>TRBV28|TRBD2|TRBJ2-1|15|.
TGTGCCAGCAGTTTTTCGACTAGCGGGGCCAATGAGCAGTTCTTC
CASSFSTSGANEQFF
>TRBV5-5|.|TRBJ1-2|13|once
TGTGCCAGCAGCCCACGACAGGACTATGGCTACACCTTC
CASSPRQDYGYTF
>TRBV7-9|TRBD2|TRBJ2-3|17|.
TGTGCCAGCAGCTTAGCGCTCGGCGCGGGGGGCACAGATACGCAGTATTTT
CASSLALGAGGTDTQYF
>TRBV28|TRBD1|TRBJ1-5|16|few
TGTGCCAGCAGCTCTACTAAGACAGGGCCCGGGAAGCCCCAGCATTTT
CASSSTKTGPGKPQHF
>TRBV5-6|.|TRBJ2-5|15|.
TGTGCCAGCAGCTTGGCCGAGACGTACGGAGAGACCCAGTACTTC
CASSLAETYGETQYF
>TRBV5-4|.|TRBJ2-7|12|.
TGTGCCAGCAGCAGGGGGTCCTACGAGCAGTACTTC
CASSRGSYEQYF
>TRBV5-8|TRBD1|TRBJ2-1|15|.
TGTGCCAGCGGTCTTGGGGACAGGCTTTGGGATGAGCAGTTCTTC
CASGLGDRLWDEQFF
>TRBV5-8|TRBD1|TRBJ1-5|14|.
TGTGCCAGCAGCTCGACAGGGAGCAATCAGCCCCAGCATTTT
CASSSTGSNQPQHF
>TRBV5-1|.|TRBJ2-3|15|.
TGCGCCAGCAGCTTGTGGCCGGGAGCGGTAGATACGCAGTATTTT
CASSLWPGAVDTQYF
>TRBV6-5|TRBD2|TRBJ2-1|15|.
TGTGCCAGCAGTTACTCAGCGGGGGGGTACAATGAGCAGTTCTTC
CASSYSAGGYNEQFF
>TRBV21-1|.|TRBJ1-2|20|.
TGTGCCAGCAGCAAAGGCCCAGAAAACCATTGGACAGGGTGGGCGCTTGGCTACACCTTC
CASSKGPENHWTGWALGYTF
>TRBV7-2|.|TRBJ1-5|12|few
TGTGCCAGCAGGTACGGGACACAGCCCCAGCATTTT
CASRYGTQPQHF
>TRBV4-3|TRBD2|TRBJ2-3|17|.
TGCGCCAGCAGCCCTCGGCGGGAGAGTGGGGGCACAGATACGCAGTATTTT
CASSPRRESGGTDTQYF
>TRBV19|.|TRBJ2-1|12|.
TGTGCCAGTAGAGGACGGAACAATGAGCAGTTCTTC
CASRGRNNEQFF
>TRBV7-3|.|TRBJ2-3|13|.
TGTGCCAGCAGCTTACAGGGGACAGATACGCAGTATTTT
CASSLQGTDTQYF
>TRBV27|TRBD2|TRBJ2-1|16|.
TGTGCCAGCAGTTCCCCTAGGGCGGGGGTTATCGATGAGCAGTTCTTC
CASSSPRAGVIDEQFF
>TRBV5-1|TRBD1|TRBJ2-7|14|.
TGCGCCAGCAGCTTGGACAGGGGGCACAACGAGCAGTACTTC
CASSLDRGHNEQYF
>TRBV7-6|.|TRBJ1-5|21|.
TGTGCCAGCAGCCCGGGAAGTAGGGGGTTCACTTTATTATATAGCAATCAGCCCCAGCATTTT
CASSPGSRGFTLLYSNQPQHF
>TRBV9|TRBD2|TRBJ2-2|18|once
TGTGCCAGCAGCGCCCACGTGAGGACTAGCGGGAACACCGGGGAGCTGTTTTTT
CASSAHVRTSGNTGELFF
>TRBV29-1|TRBD2|TRBJ2-3|17|.
TGCAGCATCTGGGGGGGCATACTAGCGGGGGGATCAGATACGCAGTATTTT
CSIWGGILAGGSDTQYF
>TRBV5-1|.|TRBJ1-2|14|few
TGCGCCAGCAGCAGGGCCCGGGACGTCTATGGCTACACCTTC
CASSRARDVYGYTF
>TRBV19|TRBD1|TRBJ2-1|11|.
TGTGCCAGTAGTATCAGGGGGGAGCAGTTCTTC
CASSIRGEQFF
>TRBV7-2|.|TRBJ2-7|12|.
TGTGCCAGCAGCTTAGACTTGTACGAGCAGTACTTC
CASSLDLYEQYF
>TRBV27|.|TRBJ1-1|15|.
TGTGCCAGCAGTCCTCGGACCTACGCCAGGGCTGAAGCTTTCTTT
CASSPRTYARAEAFF
>TRBV9|.|TRBJ2-5|15|.
TGTGCCAGCAGCGAGCATTCGTATGGGCAAGAGACCCAGTACTTC
CASSEHSYGQETQYF
>TRBV4-1|TRBD1|TRBJ1-2|14|.
TGCGCCAGCAGCCGATCACAGGGGGCGGATGGCTACACCTTC
CASSRSQGADGYTF